A single sample gave rise to the 21 T cell receptor beta chains below, sequenced in a study of CD8 T cells in Susac syndrome. RNA totalling about 0.45 to 1 ug underwent reverse transcription with random hexamers. TCRdb ran MiXCR on the immunoSEQ multiplex PCR reads and lists one entry per CDR3 protein. The data show 75,000 to 100,000 distinct CDR3 sequences, just under 95% seen once. The sequenced sample consisted of CD8+ T cells from PBMCs. These receptors all stem from a human donor in good health.

The chain couples TRBV20-1 to TRBJ2-7, with D unclear. This CDR3 is 12 amino acids long. The V end was cut by 1 base, the J end by 4 bases, with 8 bases between. CDR1 is DFQATT and CDR2 is SNEGSKA in the germline V gene (reference sequence). The CDR3 sequence is CSARGEGYEQYF. The CDR3 DNA sequence: TGCAGTGCTAGAGGAGAAGGGTACGAGCAGTACTTC.

The J gene is TRBJ2-1, the V gene TRBV12-3 or TRBV12-4; possible D gene TRBD2, 5 bases. V gave up 6 bases and J gave up 7 bases, with 10 bases separating them. The CDR3 runs to 12 residues. CDR3 loop: CASSRTGNEQFF. The CDR3 nucleotides are TGTGCCAGCAGCCGGACGGGAAATGAGCAGTTCTTC.

The chain has TRBV7-9 and TRBJ1-1; D is uncertain. This CDR3 is built from 12 residues. CDR1 is SEHNR, CDR2 FQNEAQ, per germline (reference sequence). V was trimmed by 3 bases and J by 2 bases, leaving 4 bases between them. The CDR3 DNA sequence: TGTGCCAGCAGCTTCAGAAACACTGAAGCTTTCTTT. This gives the protein CASSFRNTEAFF.

V gene TRBV5-1 combines with J gene TRBJ2-1; 14 bases are shared with TRBD2. The CDR3 is 18 amino acids. Germline V gene lookup returns CDR1 SGHRS and CDR2 YFSETQ. After removal of 2 bases from V and 11 bases from J, the junction contained 15 bases not matched to a gene. CDR3 loop: CASSFSEGLAGVWPQQFF. The CDR3 bases are TGCGCCAGCAGCTTTTCGGAGGGACTAGCGGGAGTCTGGCCTCAGCAGTTCTTC.

The chain links TRBV6-5 to TRBJ2-3; D gene uncertain. Trimming pared 8 bases from V and 3 bases from J, leaving 3 bases between. The CDR3 covers 10 residues. Germline V gene data show CDR1 as MNHEY and CDR2 as SVGAGI. The CDR3 sequence: CASRTDTQYF. CDR3 coding DNA: TGTGCCAGCCGGACAGATACGCAGTATTTT.

The chain joins TRBV10-3 to TRBJ2-7; 11 nucleotides line up with TRBD1. Germline CDR1 reads ENHRY; CDR2 reads SYGVKD. J was trimmed by 6 bases and V by 6 bases; bases with no gene match: 4. This CDR3 is built from 13 residues. The CDR3 region has the DNA TGTGCCATCAGCGGACAGGGGGCCGGCGAGCAGTACTTC. Protein sequence: CAISGQGAGEQYF.

The CDR3: CAGGPTSSNQPQHF. The DNA for the CDR3 is TGTGCCGGGGGACCGACTTCTAGCAATCAGCCCCAGCATTTT. The rearrangement links TRBV19 to TRBJ1-5; maybe TRBD1 (5 bases). Trimming shortened V by 11 bases and J by 0 bases, and 14 bases separated the two germline ends. CDR1 is LNHDA and CDR2 is SQIVND in the germline V gene (reference sequence). The CDR3 consists of 14 residues.

CDR3: CASSLAVTDTGQGVFNEQFF. The DNA of the CDR3 is TGCGCCAGCAGCTTGGCAGTTACGGATACGGGACAGGGGGTTTTCAATGAGCAGTTCTTC. The J gene is TRBJ2-1, the V gene TRBV5-1; TRBD1 matches 11 bases. Germline values: CDR1 SGHRS, CDR2 YFSETQ. The CDR3 covers 20 residues. V gave up 0 bases and J gave up 6 bases; unmatched junction bases: 17.

The CDR3 here is CASSGGLQGAGGYTF. The DNA of the CDR3 is TGTGCCAGCAGCGGCGGACTACAGGGGGCAGGTGGCTACACCTTC. The rearrangement links TRBV6-4 to TRBJ1-2; 9 bases line up with TRBD1. CDR1 and CDR2 (germline): MRHNA, SNTAGT. This CDR3 region has 15 residues. V was pared by 6 bases and J by 7 bases, with 12 bases of the junction left unmatched.

The V call is TRBV25-1, the J call TRBJ2-5; D uncertain. V lost 5 bases, J lost 3 bases, and 16 bases lay in between. The CDR3 is made up of 15 amino acids. Germline assignment: CDR1 MGHDK and CDR2 SYGVNS. In DNA, the CDR3 is TGTGCCAGCAGTCCCCGAGGCCAGGTCAAAGAGACCCAGTACTTC. Translation: CASSPRGQVKETQYF.

The chain is built from TRBV27 and TRBJ2-1, with D possibly TRBD2 on 6 matching bases. Germline-derived CDR1 and CDR2 are MNHEY and SMNVEV (reference sequence). V was cut by 5 bases and J by 3 bases, with 14 bases left in between. The CDR3 sequence is 15 residues long. CDR3 nucleotides: TGTGCCAGCAGTGCCGGGAGCCCGTTCTACAATGAGCAGTTCTTC. It specifies CASSAGSPFYNEQFF.

The chain joins TRBV4-1 to TRBJ2-5; 12 bases align to TRBD1. V shed 4 bases and J 2 bases; nucleotides not matched to a gene: 17. Germline V lookup: CDR1 MGHRA, CDR2 YSYEKL. The CDR3 is made up of 20 amino acids. The CDR3 spells CASSRLDIGTGGAEQETQYF. CDR3 bases: TGCGCCAGCAGCCGATTAGATATCGGGACAGGGGGCGCGGAACAAGAGACCCAGTACTTC.

The chain recombines TRBV5-6 with TRBJ1-2; D ambiguous. The CDR3 has 13 amino acids. Germline V lookup: CDR1 SGHDT, CDR2 YYEEEE. The germline V and J ends were trimmed by 1 base and 5 bases, with 9 bases remaining between them. The CDR3 spells CASSLQTPYGYTF. The CDR3 DNA sequence: TGTGCCAGCAGCTTGCAAACTCCTTATGGCTACACCTTC. Based on the CDR3 plus reference TRBV5-6 and TRBJ1-2, the full variable domain is DAGVTQSPTHLIKTRGQQVTLRCSPKSGHDTVSWYQQALGQGPQFIFQYYEEEERQRGNFPDRFSGHQFPNYSSELNVNALLLGDSALYLCASSLQTPYGYTFGSGTRLTVV.

This rearrangement joins TRBV6-1 to TRBJ1-5; D not resolved. Germline CDR1 and CDR2: MNHNS and SASEGT. This CDR3 is 13 amino acids long. V dropped 5 bases and J dropped 3 bases, with 8 bases sitting between them. The CDR3 sequence: CASSRTYNQPQHF. The CDR3 DNA sequence: TGTGCCAGCAGTCGGACCTACAATCAGCCCCAGCATTTT.

The chain employs TRBV13 and TRBJ2-5; tentative D call: TRBD1 (6 bases). The germline CDR1 and CDR2 sequences are PRHDT and FYEKMQ (reference sequence). This CDR3 spans 13 amino acids. Trimming stripped 4 bases from V and 3 bases from J, with 9 bases between. The DNA of the CDR3 is TGTGCCAGCAGCTCGACAGGAGAAGAGACCCAGTACTTC. It translates to CASSSTGEETQYF.

The CDR3 sequence: CASSSDRNVAAGSYEQYF. CDR3 bases: TGTGCCAGCAGCTCAGACAGGAATGTGGCCGCGGGCTCCTACGAGCAGTACTTC. The chain recombines TRBV13 with TRBJ2-7; tentatively, D is TRBD1 (6 bases). This CDR3 has 18 residues. V was pared by 4 bases and J by 0 bases, with 22 bases between. CDR1 is PRHDT and CDR2 is FYEKMQ in the germline V gene (reference sequence).

J is TRBJ2-5 and V is TRBV6-6; 9 bases map to TRBD1. CDR3 size: 14 residues. Per the germline V gene, CDR1 is MNHNY and CDR2 is SVGAGI (reference sequence). V shed 6 bases and J 8 bases; nucleotides not matched to a gene: 10. In DNA form, the CDR3 reads TGTGCCAGCAGGGGAGAGACAGGGGGAGAAACCCAGTACTTC. Translation gives CASRGETGGETQYF.

The chain employs TRBV11-2 and TRBJ2-2; D ambiguous. V lost 5 bases and J 6 bases, leaving 7 bases between the germline ends. This CDR3 has 12 residues. The germline V gene encodes CDR1 SGHAT and CDR2 FQNNGV. CDR3 residues: CASSLTPGELFF. In DNA, the CDR3 is TGTGCCAGCAGCCTTACCCCCGGGGAGCTGTTTTTT. Full variable domain (missing parts from reference TRBV11-2 and TRBJ2-2): EAGVAQSPRYKIIEKRQSVAFWCNPISGHATLYWYQQILGQGPKLLIQFQNNGVVDDSQLPKDRFSAERLKGVDSTLKIQPAKLEDSAVYLCASSLTPGELFFGEGSRLTVL.

This chain joins TRBV6-2 or TRBV6-3 and TRBJ2-3; no clear D. Deletions cut 2 bases from V and 5 bases from J, with 5 bases between. The CDR3 totals 12 residues. The germline V gene has CDR1 MNHEY and CDR2 SVGEGT. This CDR3 reads CASSYLIDTQYF. CDR3 DNA sequence: TGTGCCAGCAGTTACCTGATAGATACGCAGTATTTT.

This clonotype was recorded only once. The chain combines TRBV29-1 with TRBJ1-2; 10 nucleotides agree with TRBD1. Germline trimming cut 8 bases from V and 3 bases from J; bases unmatched to any gene: 3. Germline CDR1 and CDR2: SQVTM and ANQGSEA. The CDR3 is made up of 12 amino acids. The CDR3, as DNA: TGCAGCCCCGGGACAGGGGACTATGGCTACACCTTC. Translation gives CSPGTGDYGYTF.

The chain combines TRBV16 with TRBJ1-1; 7 bases agree with TRBD1. Germline CDR1 is KGHSY and CDR2 is FQNENV. CDR3 size: 15 residues. V shed 3 bases, J shed 7 bases, and the junction held 11 bases outside the gene matches. The CDR3 DNA follows: TGTGCCAGCAGCCACGCGACAGGGAAGAACGATGAAGCTTTCTTT. This gives the protein CASSHATGKNDEAFF.